Listed below are T cell receptor beta chains from one sample, sequenced in a study of response to subunit inactivated influenza vaccine. MiXCR, run by TCRdb on the RT-PCR reads, gives a single entry per CDR3 protein. Of 530,000 or so distinct CDR3 sequences listed, approximately 15% are singletons. The sample was PBMCs from blood, taken approximately 12 days after vaccination. The receptors shown here come from a man aged 50 or older who received an inactivated influenza vaccine. The CDR3 runs from the conserved cysteine through the conserved F or W. Fields, in order: D gene, clone size, V gene, J gene, CDR3 protein, CDR3 DNA. A D gene is named only where the DNA matches it firmly. Clone sizes are given selectively: once, few, many, or a class where the clone is expanded.

.	.	TRBV24-1	TRBJ2-1	CATSERGGRSYNEQFF	TGTGCCACCAGTGAGAGGGGGGGGCGGTCCTACAATGAGCAGTTCTTC
TRBD1	few	TRBV12-3/TRBV12-4	TRBJ1-5	CASSPTDRGENQPQHF	TGTGCCAGCAGTCCAACGGACAGGGGTGAGAATCAGCCCCAGCATTTT
.	few	TRBV12-3/TRBV12-4	TRBJ1-3	CASSLSGIGNTIYF	TGTGCCAGCAGTTTATCGGGGATTGGAAACACCATATATTTT
TRBD1	once	TRBV5-1	TRBJ1-6	CASSSGFTGDSPLHF	TGCGCCAGCAGCTCGGGATTCACAGGGGACTCACCCCTCCACTTT
TRBD2	.	TRBV10-3	TRBJ2-1	CAISAGGRAAYNEQFF	TGTGCCATCAGTGCAGGCGGGAGGGCCGCATACAATGAGCAGTTCTTC
TRBD2	.	TRBV12-3/TRBV12-4	TRBJ2-3	CASSLRGTSGTQYF	TGTGCCAGCAGTTTAAGGGGGACTAGCGGTACGCAGTATTTT
.	few	TRBV5-1	TRBJ2-1	CASSTSRGSNEQFF	TGCGCCAGCAGTACGAGCCGAGGATCCAATGAGCAGTTCTTC
.	few	TRBV4-1	TRBJ2-4	CASSPRTAGTKNIQYF	TGCGCCAGCAGCCCGCGGACGGCGGGGACCAAAAACATTCAGTACTTC
.	.	TRBV3-1	TRBJ2-7	CASSQQQDHPMPYEQYF	TGTGCCAGCAGCCAACAACAGGATCATCCCATGCCCTACGAGCAGTACTTC
TRBD1	few	TRBV14	TRBJ2-5	CASSQAPTGQVRETQYF	TGTGCCAGCAGCCAAGCCCCCACCGGACAGGTTCGGGAGACCCAGTACTTC
TRBD2	many	TRBV4-3	TRBJ2-1	CASSHEVGGSPNEQFF	TGCGCCAGCAGCCACGAAGTCGGCGGGAGTCCCAATGAGCAGTTCTTC
.	few	TRBV28	TRBJ2-7	CASSSRQSYEQYF	TGTGCCAGCAGTAGCCGACAGTCCTACGAGCAGTACTTC
TRBD1	few	TRBV7-9	TRBJ1-1	CASSDEGAWAEAFF	TGTGCCAGCAGCGACGAGGGGGCTTGGGCTGAAGCTTTCTTT
.	.	TRBV11-2	TRBJ2-1	CASSLDVFRGDNEQFF	TGTGCCAGCAGCTTAGATGTGTTCAGGGGGGACAATGAGCAGTTCTTC
.	few	TRBV3-1	TRBJ2-5	CASSHSGAFQETQYF	TGTGCCAGCAGCCACTCGGGAGCCTTCCAAGAGACCCAGTACTTC
.	few	TRBV19	TRBJ2-1	CASRKLNEQFF	TGTGCCAGCAGAAAGTTGAACGAGCAGTTCTTC
.	.	TRBV20-1	TRBJ2-1	CSARTGRSYNEQFF	TGCAGTGCTAGGACCGGCCGTTCCTACAATGAGCAGTTCTTC
TRBD2	many	TRBV5-1	TRBJ2-2	CASRKAGENTGELFF	TGCGCCAGCAGAAAAGCGGGGGAGAACACCGGGGAGCTGTTTTTT
TRBD2	few	TRBV12-3/TRBV12-4	TRBJ2-2	CASISSGGATGELFF	TGTGCCAGCATTTCTAGCGGGGGGGCAACCGGGGAGCTGTTTTTT
TRBD2	.	TRBV6-1	TRBJ2-2	CASSSGLAGGLNTGELFF	TGTGCCAGCAGTAGCGGACTAGCGGGGGGCTTAAACACCGGGGAGCTGTTTTTT
TRBD2	.	TRBV10-2	TRBJ2-1	CASRDWTSGNNEQFF	TGCGCCAGCAGGGACTGGACTAGCGGGAACAATGAGCAGTTCTTC
TRBD2	.	TRBV7-6	TRBJ2-3	CASSLVPGGGVSTDTQYF	TGTGCCAGCAGCTTAGTTCCGGGCGGGGGGGTTAGCACAGATACGCAGTATTTT
.	many	TRBV7-2	TRBJ2-3	CASSQTGGTQYF	TGTGCCAGCAGCCAAACGGGTGGGACGCAGTATTTT
.	few	TRBV3-1	TRBJ2-1	CASSQGVVGEQFF	TGTGCCAGCAGCCAAGGAGTAGTCGGTGAGCAGTTCTTC
TRBD2	few	TRBV24-1	TRBJ2-1	CATSDLGLAGDLNEQFF	TGTGCCACCAGTGATTTGGGACTAGCGGGAGATCTCAATGAGCAGTTCTTC
TRBD1	.	TRBV7-2	TRBJ2-7	CASSKRDRPSYEQYF	TGTGCCAGCAGCAAACGGGACAGGCCATCCTACGAGCAGTACTTC
.	many	TRBV10-3	TRBJ1-4	CAISASRANEKLFF	TGTGCCATCAGTGCTAGCAGGGCTAATGAAAAACTGTTTTTT
.	few	TRBV6-2/TRBV6-3	TRBJ2-5	CASSYEGREVETQYF	TGTGCCAGCAGTTACGAGGGCAGGGAGGTCGAGACCCAGTACTTC
.	many	TRBV14	TRBJ2-4	CASSQDLVAIQYF	TGTGCCAGCAGCCAAGACTTGGTAGCCATTCAGTACTTC
.	many	TRBV7-9	TRBJ2-5	CASSLLASQETQYF	TGTGCCAGCAGCTTACTCGCCAGTCAAGAGACCCAGTACTTC
.	few	TRBV12-3/TRBV12-4	TRBJ2-1	CASRKFREQFF	TGTGCCAGCAGGAAATTTAGGGAGCAGTTCTTC
.	.	TRBV7-2	TRBJ1-2	CASSLGRGEAGYTF	TGTGCCAGCAGCTTAGGGCGGGGGGAGGCGGGCTACACCTTC
.	.	TRBV10-3	TRBJ2-7	CAIRPTSRDNEQYF	TGTGCCATCAGACCGACTAGCAGGGACAACGAGCAGTACTTC
.	.	TRBV12-3/TRBV12-4	TRBJ1-1	CASRYNTEAFF	TGTGCCAGCAGGTATAACACTGAAGCTTTCTTT
.	.	TRBV12-3/TRBV12-4	TRBJ2-7	CASSPGGGHEQYF	TGTGCCAGCAGTCCCGGGGGAGGTCACGAGCAGTACTTC
TRBD2	.	TRBV20-1	TRBJ2-1	CSASPVGGRPSEQFF	TGCAGTGCTAGTCCCGTGGGCGGGAGGCCCTCTGAGCAGTTCTTC
.	.	TRBV29-1	TRBJ2-6	CSARIALSSGANVLTF	TGCAGCGCCCGCATTGCCCTAAGCTCTGGGGCCAACGTCCTGACTTTC
.	many	TRBV7-7	TRBJ2-3	CAVDTQYF	TGTGCCGTGGATACGCAGTATTTT
.	.	TRBV12-3/TRBV12-4	TRBJ1-2	CASRPPGSYNYGYTF	TGTGCCAGCAGACCTCCAGGGAGTTATAACTATGGCTACACCTTC
TRBD1	many	TRBV7-6	TRBJ2-7	CASSIDRGSSYEQYF	TGTGCCAGCAGCATAGACAGGGGTAGCTCCTACGAGCAGTACTTC
.	few	TRBV10-3	TRBJ2-1	CAISESEISEQFF	TGTGCCATCAGTGAGTCTGAGATATCTGAGCAGTTCTTC
TRBD2	few	TRBV24-1	TRBJ2-1	CATSDSLAGGDNEQFF	TGTGCCACCAGTGATTCTCTAGCGGGAGGGGACAATGAGCAGTTCTTC
.	many	TRBV4-3	TRBJ1-5	CASSQDLNQPQHF	TGCGCCAGCAGCCAGGACCTAAATCAGCCCCAGCATTTT
.	few	TRBV30	TRBJ2-1	CAWSVGDRDRIF	TGTGCCTGGAGTGTAGGGGACCGGGACCGCATCTTC
.	.	TRBV6-1	TRBJ1-2	CASSEVVRGAGYGYTF	TGTGCCAGCAGTGAAGTCGTCCGGGGGGCCGGCTATGGCTACACCTTC